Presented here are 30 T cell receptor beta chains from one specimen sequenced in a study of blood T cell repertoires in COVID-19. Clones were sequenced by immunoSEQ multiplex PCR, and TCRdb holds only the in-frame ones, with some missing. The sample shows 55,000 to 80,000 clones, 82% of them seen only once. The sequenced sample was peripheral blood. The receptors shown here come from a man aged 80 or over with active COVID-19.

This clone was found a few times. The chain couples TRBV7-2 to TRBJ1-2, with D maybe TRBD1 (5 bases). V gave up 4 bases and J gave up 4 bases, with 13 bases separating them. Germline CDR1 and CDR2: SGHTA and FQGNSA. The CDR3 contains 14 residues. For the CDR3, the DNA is TGTGCCAGCAGCTATGGGGACTCAATCTATGGCTACACCTTC. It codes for CASSYGDSIYGYTF. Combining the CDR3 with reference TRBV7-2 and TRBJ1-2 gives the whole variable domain GAGVSQSPSNKVTEKGKDVELRCDPISGHTALYWYRQSLGQGLEFLIYFQGNSAPDKSGLPSDRFSAERTGGSVSTLTIQRTQQEDSAVYLCASSYGDSIYGYTFGSGTRLTVV.

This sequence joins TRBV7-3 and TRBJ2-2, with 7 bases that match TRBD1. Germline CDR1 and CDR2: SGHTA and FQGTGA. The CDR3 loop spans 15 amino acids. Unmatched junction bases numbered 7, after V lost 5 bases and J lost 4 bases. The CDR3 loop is CASSEGTASTGELFF. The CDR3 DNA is TGTGCCAGCAGCGAAGGGACAGCTAGCACCGGGGAGCTGTTTTTT.

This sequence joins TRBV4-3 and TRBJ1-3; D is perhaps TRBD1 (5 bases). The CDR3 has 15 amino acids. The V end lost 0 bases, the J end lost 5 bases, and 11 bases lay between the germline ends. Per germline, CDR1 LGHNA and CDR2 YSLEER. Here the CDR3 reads CASSQDTDTRNTIYF. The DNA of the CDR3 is TGCGCCAGCAGCCAAGATACGGACACCCGAAACACCATATATTTT.

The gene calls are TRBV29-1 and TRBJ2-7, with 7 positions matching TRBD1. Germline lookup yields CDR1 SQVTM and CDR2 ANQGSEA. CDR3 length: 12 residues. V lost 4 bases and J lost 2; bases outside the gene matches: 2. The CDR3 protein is CSVVGTAYEQYF. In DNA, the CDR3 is TGCAGCGTTGTGGGGACAGCCTACGAGCAGTACTTC.

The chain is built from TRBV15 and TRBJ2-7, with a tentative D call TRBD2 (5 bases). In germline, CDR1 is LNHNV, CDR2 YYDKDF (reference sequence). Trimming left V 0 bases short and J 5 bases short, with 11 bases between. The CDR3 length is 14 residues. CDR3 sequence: CATSRDRESNEQYF. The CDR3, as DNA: TGTGCCACCAGCAGAGATAGGGAGTCCAACGAGCAGTACTTC.

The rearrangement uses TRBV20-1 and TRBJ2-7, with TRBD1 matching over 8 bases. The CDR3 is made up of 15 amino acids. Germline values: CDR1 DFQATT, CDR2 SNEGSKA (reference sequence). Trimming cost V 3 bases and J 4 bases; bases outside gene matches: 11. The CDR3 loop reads CSASSFATGAYEQYF. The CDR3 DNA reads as TGCAGTGCTAGTTCTTTCGCGACAGGGGCGTACGAGCAGTACTTC.

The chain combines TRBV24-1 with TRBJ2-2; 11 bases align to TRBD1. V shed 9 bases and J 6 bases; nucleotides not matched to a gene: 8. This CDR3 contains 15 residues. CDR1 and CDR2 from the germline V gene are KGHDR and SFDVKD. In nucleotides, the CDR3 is TGTGCCACCGCTGCTGGGACAGGGGGGTCCGGGGAGCTGTTTTTT. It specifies CATAAGTGGSGELFF.

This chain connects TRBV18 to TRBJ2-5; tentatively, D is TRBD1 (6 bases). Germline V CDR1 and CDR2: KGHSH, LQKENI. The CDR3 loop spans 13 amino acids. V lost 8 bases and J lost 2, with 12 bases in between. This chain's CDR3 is CASTGTQQETQYF. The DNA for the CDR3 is TGTGCCAGCACCGGGACACAACAAGAGACCCAGTACTTC.

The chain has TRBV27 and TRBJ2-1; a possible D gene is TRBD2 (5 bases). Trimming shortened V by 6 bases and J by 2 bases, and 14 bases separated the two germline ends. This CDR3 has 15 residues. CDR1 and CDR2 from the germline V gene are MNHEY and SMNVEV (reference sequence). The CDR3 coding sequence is TGTGCCAGCAGGCTCTCCAGAGGGACCTACAATGAGCAGTTCTTC. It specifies CASRLSRGTYNEQFF.

CDR3 coding DNA: TGTGCCAGCAGCCCGAGGGCAGGGTCAAGCGGGAGTAGAGATGAGCAGTTCTTC. It translates to CASSPRAGSSGSRDEQFF. The V and J genes are TRBV7-6 and TRBJ2-1; 8 bases are shared with TRBD2. Germline V gene data show CDR1 as SGHVS and CDR2 as FNYEAQ. Losses at the gene ends were 5 bases for V and 8 bases for J; bases not matched to a gene: 20. This CDR3 spans 18 amino acids.

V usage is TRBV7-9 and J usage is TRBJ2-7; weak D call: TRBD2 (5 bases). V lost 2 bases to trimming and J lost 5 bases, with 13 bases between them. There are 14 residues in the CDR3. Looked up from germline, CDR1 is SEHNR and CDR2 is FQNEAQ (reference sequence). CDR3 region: CASSLPRTGDEQYF. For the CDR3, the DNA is TGTGCCAGCAGCTTACCTCGGACCGGGGACGAGCAGTACTTC.

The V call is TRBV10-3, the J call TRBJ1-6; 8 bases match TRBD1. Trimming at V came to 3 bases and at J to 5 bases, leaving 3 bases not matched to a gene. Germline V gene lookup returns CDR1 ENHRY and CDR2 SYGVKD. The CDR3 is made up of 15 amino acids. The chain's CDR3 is CAISDQGANNSPLHF. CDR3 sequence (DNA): TGTGCCATCAGTGATCAGGGGGCGAATAATTCACCCCTCCACTTT.

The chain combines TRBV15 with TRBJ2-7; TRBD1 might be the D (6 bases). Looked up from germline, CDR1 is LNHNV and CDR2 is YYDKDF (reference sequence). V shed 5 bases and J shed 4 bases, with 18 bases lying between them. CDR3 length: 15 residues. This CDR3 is CATSGRQVAMYEQYF. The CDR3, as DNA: TGTGCCACCAGCGGACGACAGGTGGCCATGTACGAGCAGTACTTC.

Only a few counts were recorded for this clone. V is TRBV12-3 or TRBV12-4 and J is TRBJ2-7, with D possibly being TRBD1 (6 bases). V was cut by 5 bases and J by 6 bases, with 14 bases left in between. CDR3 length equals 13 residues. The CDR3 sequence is CASSPITGREQYF. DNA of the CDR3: TGTGCCAGCAGTCCAATAACAGGGCGCGAGCAGTACTTC.

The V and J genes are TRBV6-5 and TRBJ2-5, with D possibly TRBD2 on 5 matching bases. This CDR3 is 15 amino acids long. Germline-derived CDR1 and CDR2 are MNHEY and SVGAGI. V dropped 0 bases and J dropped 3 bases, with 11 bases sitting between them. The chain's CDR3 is CASSYSIGLKETQYF. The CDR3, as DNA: TGTGCCAGCAGTTACTCCATTGGACTGAAAGAGACCCAGTACTTC.

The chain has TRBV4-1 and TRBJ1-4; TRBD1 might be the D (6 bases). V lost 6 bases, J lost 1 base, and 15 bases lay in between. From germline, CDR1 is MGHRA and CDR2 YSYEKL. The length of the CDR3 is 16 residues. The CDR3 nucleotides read TGCGCCAGCAGGGGACACGGTGGAGGAACTAATGAAAAACTGTTTTTT. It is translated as CASRGHGGGTNEKLFF.

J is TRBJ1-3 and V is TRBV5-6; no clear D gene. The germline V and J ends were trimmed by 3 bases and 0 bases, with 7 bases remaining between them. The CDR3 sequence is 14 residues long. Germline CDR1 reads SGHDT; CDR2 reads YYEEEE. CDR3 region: CASSSGYSGNTIYF. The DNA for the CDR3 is TGTGCCAGCAGCTCAGGTTACTCTGGAAACACCATATATTTT. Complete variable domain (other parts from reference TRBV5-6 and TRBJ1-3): DAGVTQSPTHLIKTRGQQVTLRCSPKSGHDTVSWYQQALGQGPQFIFQYYEEEERQRGNFPDRFSGHQFPNYSSELNVNALLLGDSALYLCASSSGYSGNTIYFGEGSWLTVV.

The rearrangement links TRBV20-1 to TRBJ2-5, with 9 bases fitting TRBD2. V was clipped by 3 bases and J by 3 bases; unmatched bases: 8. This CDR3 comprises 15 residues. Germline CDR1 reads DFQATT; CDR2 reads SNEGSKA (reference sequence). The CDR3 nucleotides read TGCAGTGCTAGTGGGGGGACTAGCCAGGAAGAGACCCAGTACTTC. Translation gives CSASGGTSQEETQYF.

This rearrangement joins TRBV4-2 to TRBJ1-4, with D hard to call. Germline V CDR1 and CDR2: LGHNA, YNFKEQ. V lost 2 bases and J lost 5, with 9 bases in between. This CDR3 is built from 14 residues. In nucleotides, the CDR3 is TGTGCCAGCAGCCAATCAGGAGGAAATGAAAAACTGTTTTTT. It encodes CASSQSGGNEKLFF.

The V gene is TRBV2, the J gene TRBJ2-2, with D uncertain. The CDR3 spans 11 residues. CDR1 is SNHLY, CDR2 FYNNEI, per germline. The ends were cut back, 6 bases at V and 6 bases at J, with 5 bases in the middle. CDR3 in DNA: TGTGCCAGCAGGGGCTCCGGGGAGCTGTTTTTT. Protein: CASRGSGELFF.

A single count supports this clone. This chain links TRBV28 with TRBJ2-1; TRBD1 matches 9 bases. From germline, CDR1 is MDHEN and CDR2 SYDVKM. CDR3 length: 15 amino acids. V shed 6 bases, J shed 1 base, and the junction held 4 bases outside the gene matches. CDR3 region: CASRSGTGSYNEQFF. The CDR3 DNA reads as TGTGCCAGCAGGTCCGGGACAGGGTCCTACAATGAGCAGTTCTTC.

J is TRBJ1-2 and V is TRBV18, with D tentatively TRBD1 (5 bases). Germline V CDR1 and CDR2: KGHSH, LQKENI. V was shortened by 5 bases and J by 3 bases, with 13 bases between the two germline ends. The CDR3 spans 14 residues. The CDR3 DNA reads TGTGCCAGCTCATTGCAGACAGAATACTATGGCTACACCTTC. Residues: CASSLQTEYYGYTF. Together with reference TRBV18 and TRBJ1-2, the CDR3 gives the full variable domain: NAGVMQNPRHLVRRRGQEARLRCSPMKGHSHVYWYRQLPEEGLKFMVYLQKENIIDESGMPKERFSAEFPKEGPSILRIQQVVRGDSAAYFCASSLQTEYYGYTFGSGTRLTVV.

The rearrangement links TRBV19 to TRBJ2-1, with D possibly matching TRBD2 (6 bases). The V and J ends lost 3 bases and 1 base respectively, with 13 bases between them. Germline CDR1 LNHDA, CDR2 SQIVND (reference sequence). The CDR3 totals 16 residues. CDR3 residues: CASSIGGLRSYNEQFF. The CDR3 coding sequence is TGTGCCAGTAGTATCGGAGGGCTTAGGTCCTACAATGAGCAGTTCTTC.

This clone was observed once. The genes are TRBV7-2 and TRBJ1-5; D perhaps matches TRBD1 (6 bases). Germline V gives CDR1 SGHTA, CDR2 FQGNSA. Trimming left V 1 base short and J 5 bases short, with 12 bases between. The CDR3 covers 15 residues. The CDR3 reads CASSLVTGADQPQHF. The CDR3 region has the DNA TGTGCCAGCAGCTTAGTGACAGGTGCCGATCAGCCCCAGCATTTT.

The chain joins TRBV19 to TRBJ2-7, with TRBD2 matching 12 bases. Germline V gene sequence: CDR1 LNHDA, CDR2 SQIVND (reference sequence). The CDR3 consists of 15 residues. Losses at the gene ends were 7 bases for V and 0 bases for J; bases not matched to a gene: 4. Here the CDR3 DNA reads TGTGCCAGTACCACACTAGCGGGAGGCTCCTACGAGCAGTACTTC. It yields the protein CASTTLAGGSYEQYF.

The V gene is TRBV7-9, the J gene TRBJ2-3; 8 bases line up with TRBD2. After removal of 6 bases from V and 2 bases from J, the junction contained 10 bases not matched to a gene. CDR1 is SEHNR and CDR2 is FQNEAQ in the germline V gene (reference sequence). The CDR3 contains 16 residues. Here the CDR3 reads CASRPTSGNNTDTQYF. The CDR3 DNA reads TGTGCCAGCAGGCCTACTAGCGGCAACAACACAGATACGCAGTATTTT. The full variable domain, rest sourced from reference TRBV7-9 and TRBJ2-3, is DTGVSQNPRHKITKRGQNVTFRCDPISEHNRLYWYRQTLGQGPEFLTYFQNEAQLEKSRLLSDRFSAERPKGSFSTLEIQRTEQGDSAMYLCASRPTSGNNTDTQYFGPGTRLTVL.

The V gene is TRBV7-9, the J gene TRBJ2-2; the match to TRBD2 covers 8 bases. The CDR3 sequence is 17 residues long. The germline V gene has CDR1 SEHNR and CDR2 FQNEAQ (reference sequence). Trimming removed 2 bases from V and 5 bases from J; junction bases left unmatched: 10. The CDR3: CASSLLSGLAVTGELFF. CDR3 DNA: TGTGCCAGCAGCTTATTGTCTGGACTAGCAGTGACCGGGGAGCTGTTTTTT.

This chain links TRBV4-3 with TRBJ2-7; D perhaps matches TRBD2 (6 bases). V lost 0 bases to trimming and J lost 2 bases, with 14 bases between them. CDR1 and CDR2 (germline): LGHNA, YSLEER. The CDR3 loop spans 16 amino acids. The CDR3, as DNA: TGCGCCAGCAGCCAAGATGCAGCGGGTACAACCTACGAGCAGTACTTC. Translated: CASSQDAAGTTYEQYF.

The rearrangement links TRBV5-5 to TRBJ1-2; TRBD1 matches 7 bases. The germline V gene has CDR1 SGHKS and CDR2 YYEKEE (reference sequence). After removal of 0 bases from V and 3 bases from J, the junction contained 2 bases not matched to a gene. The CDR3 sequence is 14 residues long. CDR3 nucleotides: TGTGCCAGCAGCTTGGACAGGGGCTACTATGGCTACACCTTC. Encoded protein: CASSLDRGYYGYTF.

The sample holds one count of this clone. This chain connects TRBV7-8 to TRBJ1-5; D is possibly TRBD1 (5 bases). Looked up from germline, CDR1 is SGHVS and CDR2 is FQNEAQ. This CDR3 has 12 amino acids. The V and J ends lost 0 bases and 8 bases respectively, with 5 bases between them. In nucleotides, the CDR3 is TGTGCCAGCAGCTTAGCACAGGAGCCCCAGCATTTT. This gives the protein CASSLAQEPQHF.